This passage covers 4 T cell receptor beta chains from one sample sequenced in a study of T cell clonality in common variable immunodeficiency. Study results and caveats: Common variable immunodeficiency TCR beta sequences reportedly had fewer deletions and N-nucleotide insertions.

These receptors have no identified antigens. The table came from immunoSEQ multiplex PCR; TCRdb's copy has only in-frame clones and leaves some out. The data show fewer than 30,000 clones, with none appearing a single time. Sequencing was performed on peripheral blood mononuclear cells. All receptors derive from a human donor with common variable immunodeficiency.

This clone was seen repeatedly, ten times or more. The CDR3 extends 3 residues past the end of the read, so its final part is completed from the germline J gene. The chain is built from TRBV7-9 and TRBJ2-1; TRBD2 matches 7 bases. Trimming at V came to 4 bases and at J to 0 bases, leaving 3 bases not matched to a gene. The CDR3 is made up of 15 amino acids. Looked up from germline, CDR1 is SEHNR and CDR2 is FQNEAQ (reference sequence). The CDR3 bases that were read are TGTGCCAGCAGCTCGAGGACTAGCTCCTACAATGAG. It specifies CASSSRTSSYNE. The whole CDR3 protein is CASSSRTSSYNEQFF.

This clone was detected ten times or more. Read sequence stops 3 residues before the CDR3 end, and the germline J gene provides the missing end. The rearrangement links TRBV29-1 to TRBJ2-1, with a weak D call TRBD1 (7 bases). This CDR3 is built from 13 residues. Between the trimmed V and J ends, which lost 3 bases and 7 bases, there was a span of 13 bases. In germline, CDR1 is SQVTM, CDR2 ANQGSEA. CDR3 bases read: TGCAGCGTTGATGCGACAGGGAGGAATGAG. Translated: CSVDATGRNE. The CDR3 reads in full as CSVDATGRNEQFF.

The sample holds a few counts of this clone. The CDR3 extends 3 residues past the end of the read, so its final part is completed from the germline J gene. The genes are TRBV2 and TRBJ2-7; 7 nucleotides match TRBD1. With V trimmed by 6 bases and J by 3 bases, 11 bases remained unmatched. Germline loops: CDR1 SNHLY, CDR2 FYNNEI. The CDR3 runs to 15 residues. The sequenced CDR3 bases are TGTGCCAGCAGGGGCTACCGGGACAGCAGCTACGAG. This translates into CASRGYRDSSYE. The full-length CDR3 reads as CASRGYRDSSYEQYF.

This clone was picked up many times. Read data end 3 residues before the CDR3 end; the end is taken from the germline J gene. This chain uses TRBV5-5 with TRBJ1-2; TRBD1 agrees at 7 bases. With V trimmed by 4 bases and J by 4 bases, 1 base remained unmatched. The CDR3 has 12 amino acids. Germline V gives CDR1 SGHKS, CDR2 YYEKEE (reference sequence). Partial CDR3 DNA: TGTGCCAGCAGCGGGGACAGCTATGGC. It encodes CASSGDSYG. The entire CDR3 is CASSGDSYGYTF. Drawing the rest from reference TRBV5-5 and TRBJ1-2, the complete variable domain is DAGVTQSPTHLIKTRGQQVTLRCSPISGHKSVSWYQQVLGQGPQFIFQYYEKEERGRGNFPDRFSARQFPNYSSELNVNALLLGDSALYLCASSGDSYGYTFGSGTRLTVV.